These 9 T cell receptor beta chains were all obtained from the same sample, sequenced in a study of cytomegalovirus exposure and HLA in healthy donors. Researchers ran the PCR with 60 Vbeta and 13 Jbeta primers. Sequencing used immunoSEQ multiplex PCR; TCRdb keeps in-frame clones, though not all of them. The table has approximately 150,000 clones, around 68% seen once. Sequencing used PBMCs. The receptors come from a woman aged 40 to 50 in good health and CMV-seropositive.

The V and J genes are TRBV7-9 and TRBJ1-4; a weak D match, TRBD1 (6 bases). V lost 5 bases to trimming and J lost 2 bases, with 9 bases between them. Looked up from germline, CDR1 is SEHNR and CDR2 is FQNEAQ (reference sequence). There are 14 residues in the CDR3. Written as DNA, the CDR3 is TGTGCCAGCAGCCTCAGGGGCACTAATGAAAAACTGTTTTTT. It is translated as CASSLRGTNEKLFF.

The chain couples TRBV19 to TRBJ2-2, with 8 bases lining up with TRBD2. The CDR3 extends over 17 amino acids. V dropped 5 bases and J dropped 0; count of bases not matched to a gene: 8. Germline V gene sequence: CDR1 LNHDA, CDR2 SQIVND (reference sequence). The CDR3 nucleotides are TGTGCCAGTAGTTTCACAGCGGGACTAGCGAACACCGGGGAGCTGTTTTTT. Translation gives CASSFTAGLANTGELFF.

Details on this clone: Other DNA sequences within the sample encode an identical CDR3. The V and J genes are TRBV19 and TRBJ1-1, with D maybe TRBD1 (5 bases). The CDR3 is 17 residues long. V lost 1 base to trimming and J lost 0 bases, with 15 bases between them. The germline V gene encodes CDR1 LNHDA and CDR2 SQIVND (reference sequence). The chain's CDR3 is CASSIGGGFPLNTEAFF. CDR3 DNA: TGTGCCAGTAGTATAGGGGGGGGATTTCCCTTGAACACTGAAGCTTTCTTT. Using reference TRBV19 and TRBJ1-1 for the parts outside the CDR3, the full variable domain is DGGITQSPKYLFRKEGQNVTLSCEQNLNHDAMYWYRQDPGQGLRLIYYSQIVNDFQKGDIAEGYSVSREKKESFPLTVTSAQKNPTAFYLCASSIGGGFPLNTEAFFGQGTRLTVV.

A few counts support this clone. This chain links TRBV28 with TRBJ1-2; D is undetermined. The V end lost 2 bases, the J end lost 3 bases, and 16 bases lay between the germline ends. CDR1 MDHEN and CDR2 SYDVKM come from the germline V gene. This CDR3 has 16 amino acids. The chain's CDR3 is CASSLSHRVGDYGYTF. Written as DNA, the CDR3 is TGTGCCAGCAGTTTAAGTCATCGCGTCGGTGACTATGGCTACACCTTC.

The rearrangement links TRBV21-1 to TRBJ2-2; no check of the table's D call, TRBD2, against the DNA was made. TRBV21-1 is recorded as a pseudogene. The CDR3 spans 18 residues. This CDR3 reads CASNRRGTSGLNTGELFF. The CDR3 bases are TGTGCCAGCAACCGAAGGGGGACTAGCGGGTTAAACACCGGGGAGCTGTTTTTT.

In this sample, this clone turned up a few times. Mismatch with germline at one junction end may stem from a read error. The chain carries TRBV27 and TRBJ1-4, with 7 bases that match TRBD1. The V gene's germline CDR1 is MNHEY and CDR2 SMNVEV (reference sequence). This CDR3 has 11 residues. CDR3 DNA sequence: TGTGCCAGCAGTTTGGCCAGGGGGAGGATTTTT. Translated: CASSLARGRIF. Full variable domain (missing parts from reference TRBV27 and TRBJ1-4): EAQVTQNPRYLITVTGKKLTVTCSQNMNHEYMSWYRQDPGLGLRQIYYSMNVEVTDKGDVPEGYKVSRKEKRNFPLILESPSPNQTSLYFCASSLARGRIFGSGTQLSVL.

This clone was observed a single time. This chain joins TRBV9 and TRBJ2-2; D gene uncertain. The CDR3 spans 11 residues. Trimming took 3 bases from V and 7 from J, leaving 4 bases between them. CDR1 is SGDLS, CDR2 YYNGEE, per germline. The CDR3 loop is CASSAGGELFF. The CDR3 nucleotides read TGTGCCAGCAGCGCGGGCGGGGAGCTGTTTTTT.

This clone was observed a handful of times. CDR3 amino acids: CASTAGTGHTDTQYF. Written as DNA, the CDR3 is TGTGCCAGCACCGCCGGGACAGGGCACACAGATACGCAGTATTTT. J is TRBJ2-3 and V is TRBV6-6, with TRBD1 identical over 9 bases. V lost 7 bases to trimming and J lost 2 bases; unmatched junction nucleotides: 7. The length of the CDR3 is 15 residues. Germline CDR1 reads MNHNY; CDR2 reads SVGAGI (reference sequence).

The rearrangement links TRBV15 to TRBJ2-2, with 9 bases identical to TRBD2. Trimming removed 7 bases from V and 0 bases from J; junction bases left unmatched: 15. Germline V gene lookup returns CDR1 LNHNV and CDR2 YYDKDF (reference sequence). This CDR3 has 19 amino acids. The CDR3 DNA follows: TGTGCCACCACCAAGACTAGCGGCAACACAGGCGCGAACACCGGGGAGCTGTTTTTT. As protein: CATTKTSGNTGANTGELFF.